What follows are 24 T cell receptor beta chains derived from one specimen sequenced in a study of shared clonotypes between healthy human individuals. Naivety among CD8 cells was defined by CD45RO negativity and positive CCR7 selection, thereby excluding terminally differentiated effector memory CD45RA+ cells. Repertoires were generated with immunoSEQ multiplex PCR, while TCRdb's copy carries only in-frame clones and drops some. The table has roughly 2,000,000 clones, over 85% seen once; the top ten hold more than 0.9%. What was sequenced was naive CD8+ T cells sorted from blood. The receptors here all came from a man younger than 35 in good health.

V and J are TRBV19 and TRBJ2-1; 7 bases fit TRBD2. CDR1 is LNHDA, CDR2 SQIVND, per germline (reference sequence). The CDR3 loop spans 15 amino acids. Trimming removed 4 bases from V and 4 bases from J; junction bases left unmatched: 7. The CDR3 protein is CASSNFASGYNEQFF. CDR3 nucleotide sequence: TGTGCCAGTAGTAATTTCGCTAGCGGATACAATGAGCAGTTCTTC.

This rearrangement joins TRBV27 to TRBJ2-5; possible D gene TRBD1, 5 bases. The CDR3 is 15 amino acids. Germline V gene lookup returns CDR1 MNHEY and CDR2 SMNVEV (reference sequence). Trimming removed 5 bases at V and 4 bases at J, with 17 bases between. The DNA of the CDR3 is TGTGCCAGCAGTCGTAATTCCAGGGCAGGAGAGACCCAGTACTTC. It encodes CASSRNSRAGETQYF.

This chain's CDR3 is CASSYGAPRGADTQYF. CDR3 DNA: TGTGCCAGCAGCTACGGCGCACCCAGGGGTGCAGATACGCAGTATTTT. The gene calls are TRBV11-2 and TRBJ2-3; possibly TRBD1 for D (6 bases). The CDR3 extends over 16 amino acids. V was shortened by 4 bases and J by 4 bases, with 18 bases between the two germline ends. Germline CDR1 and CDR2: SGHAT and FQNNGV.

The chain employs TRBV5-1 and TRBJ1-2, with 9 nucleotides matching TRBD1. Per germline, CDR1 SGHRS and CDR2 YFSETQ. The J segment lost 5 bases and the V segment lost 3 bases, leaving 5 bases of the junction unmatched. This CDR3 contains 14 residues. DNA of the CDR3: TGCGCCAGCAGCTCGGGACAGGGCTGGTATGGCTACACCTTC. It specifies CASSSGQGWYGYTF. Full variable domain (rest looked up from reference TRBV5-1 and TRBJ1-2): KAGVTQTPRYLIKTRGQQVTLSCSPISGHRSVSWYQQTPGQGLQFLFEYFSETQRNKGNFPGRFSGRQFSNSRSEMNVSTLELGDSALYLCASSSGQGWYGYTFGSGTRLTVV.

This clone has a single count. The rearrangement links TRBV5-6 to TRBJ2-1; a weak D match, TRBD1 (9 bases). The CDR3 is 17 amino acids. Deletions cut 6 bases from V and 0 bases from J, with 19 bases between. Per germline, CDR1 SGHDT and CDR2 YYEEEE. The CDR3 protein is CASTKDRGLDSYNEQFF. The CDR3, as DNA: TGTGCCAGCACTAAGGACAGGGGACTAGACTCCTACAATGAGCAGTTCTTC.

The rearrangement joins TRBV4-1 to TRBJ2-7; D gene unclear. The CDR3 sequence is 15 residues long. The germline V gene encodes CDR1 MGHRA and CDR2 YSYEKL. Trimming pared 4 bases from V and 5 bases from J, leaving 18 bases between. The CDR3 sequence: CASSPLRGPKDEQYF. CDR3 nucleotide sequence: TGCGCCAGCAGCCCCCTCCGCGGTCCTAAGGACGAGCAGTACTTC.

This clone was counted between two and nine times. The chain has TRBV25-1 and TRBJ1-5; D unclear. This CDR3 contains 14 residues. V was pared by 4 bases and J by 2 bases, with 9 bases between. Germline loops: CDR1 MGHDK, CDR2 SYGVNS. The CDR3 region has the DNA TGTGCCAGCAGTGCTTCAGAGGGCAATCAGCCCCAGCATTTT. Amino acids: CASSASEGNQPQHF.

The count of this clone is one. This chain links TRBV5-4 with TRBJ1-1, with D tentatively TRBD1 (5 bases). This CDR3 is 12 amino acids long. V lost 2 bases and J lost 7, with 9 bases in between. Germline CDR1 reads SGHNT; CDR2 reads YYREEE (reference sequence). CDR3 protein: CASSFGGGEAFF. The CDR3 DNA follows: TGTGCCAGCAGCTTTGGGGGGGGTGAAGCTTTCTTT.

This chain joins TRBV28 and TRBJ2-7; a possible D gene is TRBD1 (6 bases). Germline lookup yields CDR1 MDHEN and CDR2 SYDVKM. This CDR3 has 16 residues. Trimming shortened V by 5 bases and J by 4 bases, and 21 bases separated the two germline ends. This chain's CDR3 is CASSPAGTTLLYEQYF. DNA for the CDR3: TGTGCCAGCAGTCCGGCCGGGACAACACTATTGTACGAGCAGTACTTC. Filled out from reference TRBV28 and TRBJ2-7, the complete variable domain reads DVKVTQSSRYLVKRTGEKVFLECVQDMDHENMFWYRQDPGLGLRLIYFSYDVKMKEKGDIPEGYSVSREKKERFSLILESASTNQTSMYLCASSPAGTTLLYEQYFGPGTRLTVT.

The V gene is TRBV6-1, the J gene TRBJ2-7; 7 bases match TRBD1. The V and J ends lost 1 base and 4 bases, in that order; junction bases with no gene match: 7. The CDR3 runs to 15 residues. Germline V gene lookup returns CDR1 MNHNS and CDR2 SASEGT. In DNA form, the CDR3 reads TGTGCCAGCAGTGAAGGGCAGGGGGTCGGGTACGAGCAGTACTTC. Protein sequence: CASSEGQGVGYEQYF.

The chain is built from TRBV7-2 and TRBJ2-7; no clear D. Germline lookup yields CDR1 SGHTA and CDR2 FQGNSA. With 4 bases removed from V and 2 bases from J, the gap between germline ends came to 21 bases. The CDR3 extends over 17 amino acids. CDR3 nucleotide sequence: TGTGCCAGCAGCTCCGATCGCACCTGGGTCGGCGCCTACGAGCAGTACTTC. Its protein is CASSSDRTWVGAYEQYF.

In its sample, this clone was seen a few times. Other nucleotide sequences from this sample produce the same CDR3. The chain joins TRBV5-6 to TRBJ2-3; D not certain. Germline CDR1 reads SGHDT; CDR2 reads YYEEEE. With 0 bases removed from V and 6 bases from J, the gap between germline ends came to 2 bases. CDR3 length equals 11 residues. CDR3 sequence reads: CASSLVDTQYF. The CDR3 coding sequence is TGTGCCAGCAGCTTGGTGGATACGCAGTATTTT.

CDR3 residues: CAWVGGTGELFF. In DNA, the CDR3 is TGTGCCTGGGTAGGGGGCACCGGGGAGCTGTTTTTT. V is TRBV30 and J is TRBJ2-2, with D possibly TRBD1 on 6 matching bases. CDR1 is GTSNPN, CDR2 SVGIG, per germline (reference sequence). CDR3 size: 12 residues. Deletions cut 5 bases from V and 4 bases from J, with 8 bases between. Combining the CDR3 with reference TRBV30 and TRBJ2-2 gives the whole variable domain SQTIHQWPATLVQPVGSPLSLECTVEGTSNPNLYWYRQAAGRGLQLLFYSVGIGQISSEVPQNLSASRPQDRQFILSSKKLLLSDSGFYLCAWVGGTGELFFGEGSRLTVL.

Worth noting for this clone: Other DNA sequences from this sample encode an identical CDR3 as well. The chain has TRBV5-4 and TRBJ2-7; possibly TRBD1 for D (5 bases). Trimming removed 2 bases at V and 2 bases at J, with 14 bases between. From germline, CDR1 is SGHNT and CDR2 YYREEE (reference sequence). The CDR3 sequence is 15 residues long. CDR3 loop: CASSLRTGGAYEQYF. Written as DNA, the CDR3 is TGTGCCAGCAGCTTACGAACAGGTGGAGCCTACGAGCAGTACTTC. The full variable domain, rest sourced from reference TRBV5-4 and TRBJ2-7, is ETGVTQSPTHLIKTRGQQVTLRCSSQSGHNTVSWYQQALGQGPQFIFQYYREEENGRGNFPPRFSGLQFPNYSSELNVNALELDDSALYLCASSLRTGGAYEQYFGPGTRLTVT.

The rearrangement joins TRBV28 to TRBJ1-2, with a weak D call TRBD1 (6 bases). The CDR3 is 14 amino acids. V shed 2 bases and J shed 0 bases, with 7 bases lying between them. Germline V gene sequence: CDR1 MDHEN, CDR2 SYDVKM. The CDR3 reads CASSLKGANYGYTF. CDR3 DNA: TGTGCCAGCAGTTTAAAGGGGGCTAACTATGGCTACACCTTC.

The rearrangement joins TRBV15 to TRBJ2-7; 7 nucleotides align to TRBD2. Losses at the gene ends were 0 bases for V and 5 bases for J; bases not matched to a gene: 13. Germline V lookup: CDR1 LNHNV, CDR2 YYDKDF (reference sequence). This CDR3 is 17 amino acids long. The CDR3 bases are TGTGCCACCAGCAGAGATCCCCCCTCCGGGGAGGGAAACGAGCAGTACTTC. Protein: CATSRDPPSGEGNEQYF.

J is TRBJ2-1 and V is TRBV5-1, with 7 bases that match TRBD2. The ends lost 4 bases at V and 3 bases at J; junction bases unmatched: 13. The CDR3 spans 17 residues. Germline assignment: CDR1 SGHRS and CDR2 YFSETQ. The CDR3 coding sequence is TGCGCCAGCAGCCTGGGAGGGGCGGGAGTATTCTACAATGAGCAGTTCTTC. Its protein is CASSLGGAGVFYNEQFF.

The CDR3, as DNA: TGTGCCAGCAGCCGGTTTAACACTGAAGCTTTCTTT. Its translation is CASSRFNTEAFF. This sequence joins TRBV2 and TRBJ1-1; no firm D call. V was trimmed by 6 bases and J by 2 bases, leaving 7 bases between them. The CDR3 runs 12 residues. CDR1 SNHLY and CDR2 FYNNEI come from the germline V gene. Full variable domain (rest looked up from reference TRBV2 and TRBJ1-1): EPEVTQTPSHQVTQMGQEVILRCVPISNHLYFYWYRQILGQKVEFLVSFYNNEISEKSEIFDDQFSVERPDGSNFTLKIRSTKLEDSAMYFCASSRFNTEAFFGQGTRLTVV.

On this clone itself: Other DNA sequences in the sample encode the same CDR3. The J gene is TRBJ2-2, the V gene TRBV4-1, with D perhaps TRBD1 (5 bases). Germline loops: CDR1 MGHRA, CDR2 YSYEKL. V was shortened by 0 bases and J by 6 bases, with 5 bases between the two germline ends. This CDR3 has 13 amino acids. CDR3 in DNA: TGCGCCAGCAGCCAAGAGGGGCCCGGGGAGCTGTTTTTT. It translates to CASSQEGPGELFF.

Note on this clone: Other DNA variants within this sample encode the same CDR3. The J gene is TRBJ2-7, the V gene TRBV4-3; 9 positions match TRBD1. This CDR3 is built from 14 residues. The trim removed 4 bases at V and 4 bases at J, leaving 5 bases unmatched. Looked up from germline, CDR1 is LGHNA and CDR2 is YSLEER. The CDR3 region is CASSPGQGRYEQYF. The CDR3 DNA is TGCGCCAGCAGCCCAGGACAGGGGAGATACGAGCAGTACTTC.

The rearrangement joins TRBV2 to TRBJ2-3; D is undetermined. CDR1 and CDR2 from the germline V gene are SNHLY and FYNNEI. The CDR3 sequence is 12 residues long. Trimming removed 8 bases from V and 6 bases from J, with 12 bases in between. This CDR3 reads CASQPAWDTQYF. The CDR3 DNA reads as TGTGCCAGCCAGCCGGCTTGGGATACGCAGTATTTT.

This clone was found once. The chain combines TRBV11-2 with TRBJ2-7, with a tentative D call TRBD2 (7 bases). Trimming shortened V by 0 bases and J by 4 bases, and 10 bases separated the two germline ends. Germline V gene lookup returns CDR1 SGHAT and CDR2 FQNNGV. This CDR3 region has 14 residues. The CDR3, as DNA: TGTGCCAGCAGCTTAGAGCGGGGGCTATACGAGCAGTACTTC. Amino acid sequence: CASSLERGLYEQYF.

A word on this clone: At one of its ends the junction is not consistent with the germline gene, which may arise from a read error. The chain carries TRBV11-2 and TRBJ2-7; D uncertain. CDR3 length: 13 amino acids. Germline lookup yields CDR1 SGHAT and CDR2 FQNNGV. CDR3 loop: CASSSSLSSEQYF. In nucleotides, the CDR3 is TGTGCCAGCAGCTCCAGCCTATCCTCCGAGCAGTACTTC.

The rearrangement uses TRBV5-1 and TRBJ2-7, with 11 bases lining up with TRBD1. Germline V gene lookup returns CDR1 SGHRS and CDR2 YFSETQ. With 0 bases clipped from V and 2 bases from J, the junction kept 7 bases outside the gene matches. CDR3 size: 17 residues. The CDR3 bases are TGCGCCAGCAGCTTGGGGCCGGGACAGGGGGTTACCTACGAGCAGTACTTC. It codes for CASSLGPGQGVTYEQYF.